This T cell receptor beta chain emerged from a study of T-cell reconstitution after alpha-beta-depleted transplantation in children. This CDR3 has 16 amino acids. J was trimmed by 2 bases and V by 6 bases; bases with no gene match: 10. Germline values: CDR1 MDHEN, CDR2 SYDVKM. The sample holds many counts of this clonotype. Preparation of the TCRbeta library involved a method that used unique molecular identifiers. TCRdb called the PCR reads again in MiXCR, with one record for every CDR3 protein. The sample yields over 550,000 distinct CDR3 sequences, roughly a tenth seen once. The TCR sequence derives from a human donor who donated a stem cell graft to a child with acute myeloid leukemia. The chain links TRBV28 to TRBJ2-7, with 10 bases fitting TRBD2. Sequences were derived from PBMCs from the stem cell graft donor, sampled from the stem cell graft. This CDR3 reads CASRPPTSGTTYEQYF. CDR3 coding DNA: TGTGCCAGCAGACCACCCACTAGCGGGACCACCTACGAGCAGTACTTC.